Below, 2 T cell receptor beta chains from the same sample are listed, as sequenced in a study of CD8+CD57+ T cells in acquired aplastic anemia. An expansion of CD8+CD57+ cells by flow cytometry had been shown in patients chosen for sequencing. Genomic DNA templated the TCR beta VDJ and CDR3 profiling. TCRdb processed the reads anew with MiXCR; each CDR3 protein has one entry. The table lists around 170,000 distinct CDR3 sequences, roughly half of them singletons, with roughly 2.9% in the top ten. The sample was sorted CD4+, CD8+, or CD8+CD57+ T cells (not recorded which) from PBMCs. The origin of the receptors is a human donor with aplastic anemia.

For this clonotype: This may arise from a read error, as a much more abundant clone is one base away. V usage is TRBV10-3 and J usage is TRBJ1-1; no clear D. CDR1 is ENHRY and CDR2 is SYGVKD in the germline V gene. This CDR3 is built from 14 residues. Trimming pared 5 bases from V and 3 bases from J, leaving 13 bases between. The CDR3 DNA reads TGTGCCATCAGTTACCCGCCTGAGGACACTGAAGCTTTCTTT. This gives the protein CAISYPPEDTEAFF.

This sequence joins TRBV29-1 and TRBJ1-2; 11 bases are a match to TRBD1. With 7 bases clipped from V and 4 bases from J, the junction kept 5 bases outside the gene matches. The CDR3 loop spans 13 amino acids. CDR1 is SQVTM and CDR2 is ANQGSEA in the germline V gene. This CDR3 is CSAGGQGVYGYTF. CDR3 DNA: TGCAGCGCCGGGGGACAGGGGGTCTATGGCTACACCTTC. Combining the CDR3 with reference TRBV29-1 and TRBJ1-2 gives the whole variable domain SAVISQKPSRDICQRGTSLTIQCQVDSQVTMMFWYRQQPGQSLTLIATANQGSEATYESGFVIDKFPISRPNLTFSTLTVSNMSPEDSSIYLCSAGGQGVYGYTFGSGTRLTVV.